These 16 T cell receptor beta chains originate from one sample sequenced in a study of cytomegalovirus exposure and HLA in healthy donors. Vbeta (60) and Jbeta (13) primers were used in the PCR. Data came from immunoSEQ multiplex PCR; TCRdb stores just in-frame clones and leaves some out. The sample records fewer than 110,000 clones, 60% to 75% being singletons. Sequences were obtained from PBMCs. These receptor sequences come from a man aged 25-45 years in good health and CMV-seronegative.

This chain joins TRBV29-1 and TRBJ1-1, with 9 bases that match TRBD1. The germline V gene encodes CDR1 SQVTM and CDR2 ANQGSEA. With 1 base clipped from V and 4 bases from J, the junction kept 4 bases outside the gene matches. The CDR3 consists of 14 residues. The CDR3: CSVEVGTGPTEAFF. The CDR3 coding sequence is TGCAGCGTTGAAGTGGGGACAGGGCCCACTGAAGCTTTCTTT.

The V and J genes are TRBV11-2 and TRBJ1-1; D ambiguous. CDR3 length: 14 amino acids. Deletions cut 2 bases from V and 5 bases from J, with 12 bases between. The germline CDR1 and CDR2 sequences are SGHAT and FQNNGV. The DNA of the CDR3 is TGTGCCAGCAGCTTAATATTCAGCGGAACTGAAGCTTTCTTT. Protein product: CASSLIFSGTEAFF.

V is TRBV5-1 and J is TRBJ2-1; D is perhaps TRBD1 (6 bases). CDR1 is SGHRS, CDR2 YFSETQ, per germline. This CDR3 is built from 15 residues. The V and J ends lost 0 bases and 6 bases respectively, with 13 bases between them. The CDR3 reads CASSLGADRFNEQFF. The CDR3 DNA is TGCGCCAGCAGCTTGGGTGCCGACAGGTTCAATGAGCAGTTCTTC.

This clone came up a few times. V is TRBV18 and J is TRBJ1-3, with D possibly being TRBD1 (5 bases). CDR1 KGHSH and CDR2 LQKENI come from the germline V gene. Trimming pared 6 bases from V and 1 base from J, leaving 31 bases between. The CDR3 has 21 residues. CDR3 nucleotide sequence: TGTGCCAGCTCTATTACGAGGCCGAACATTGGGGCTTTGCAGTCTGGAAACACCATATATTTT. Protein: CASSITRPNIGALQSGNTIYF.

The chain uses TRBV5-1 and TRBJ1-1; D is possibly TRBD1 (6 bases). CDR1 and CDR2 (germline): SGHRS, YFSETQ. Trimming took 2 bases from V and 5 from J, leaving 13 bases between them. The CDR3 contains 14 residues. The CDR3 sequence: CASSFGGAGTEAFF. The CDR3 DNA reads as TGCGCCAGCAGCTTCGGGGGGGCCGGGACTGAAGCTTTCTTT.

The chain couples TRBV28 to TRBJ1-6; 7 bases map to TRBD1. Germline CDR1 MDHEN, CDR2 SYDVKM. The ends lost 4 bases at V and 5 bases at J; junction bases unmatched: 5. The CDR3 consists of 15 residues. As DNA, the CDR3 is TGTGCCAGCAGTTGGGGACAGCTGGATAATTCACCCCTCCACTTT. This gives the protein CASSWGQLDNSPLHF.

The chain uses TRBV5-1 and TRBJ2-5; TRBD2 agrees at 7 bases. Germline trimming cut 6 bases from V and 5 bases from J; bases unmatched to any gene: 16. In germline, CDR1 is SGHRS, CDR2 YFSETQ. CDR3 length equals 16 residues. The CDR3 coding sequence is TGCGCCAGCAAGGTGGCGGCGGGAGCATCAATGGAGACCCAGTACTTC. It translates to CASKVAAGASMETQYF.

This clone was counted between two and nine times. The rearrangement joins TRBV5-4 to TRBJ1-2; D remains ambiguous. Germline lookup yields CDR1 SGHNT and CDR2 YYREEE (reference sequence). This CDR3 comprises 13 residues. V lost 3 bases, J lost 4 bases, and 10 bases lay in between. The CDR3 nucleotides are TGTGCCAGCAGCTCCGGACTTTCCTATGGCTACACCTTC. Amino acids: CASSSGLSYGYTF. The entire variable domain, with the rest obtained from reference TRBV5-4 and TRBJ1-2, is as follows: ETGVTQSPTHLIKTRGQQVTLRCSSQSGHNTVSWYQQALGQGPQFIFQYYREEENGRGNFPPRFSGLQFPNYSSELNVNALELDDSALYLCASSSGLSYGYTFGSGTRLTVV.

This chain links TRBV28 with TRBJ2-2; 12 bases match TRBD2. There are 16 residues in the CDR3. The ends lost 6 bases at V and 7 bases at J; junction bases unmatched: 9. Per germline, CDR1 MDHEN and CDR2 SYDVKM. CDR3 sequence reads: CASRSLAGGPVGELFF. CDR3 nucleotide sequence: TGTGCCAGCAGAAGCCTAGCGGGAGGGCCGGTCGGGGAGCTGTTTTTT. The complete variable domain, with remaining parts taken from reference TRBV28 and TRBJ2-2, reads DVKVTQSSRYLVKRTGEKVFLECVQDMDHENMFWYRQDPGLGLRLIYFSYDVKMKEKGDIPEGYSVSREKKERFSLILESASTNQTSMYLCASRSLAGGPVGELFFGEGSRLTVL.

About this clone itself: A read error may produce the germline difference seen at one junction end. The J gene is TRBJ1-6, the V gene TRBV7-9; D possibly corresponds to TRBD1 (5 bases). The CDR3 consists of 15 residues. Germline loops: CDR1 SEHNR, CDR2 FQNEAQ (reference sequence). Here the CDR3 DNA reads TGTTCCAGCAGCTTATCAGGGCAGGGTAATTCACCCCTCCACTTT. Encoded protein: CSSSLSGQGNSPLHF.

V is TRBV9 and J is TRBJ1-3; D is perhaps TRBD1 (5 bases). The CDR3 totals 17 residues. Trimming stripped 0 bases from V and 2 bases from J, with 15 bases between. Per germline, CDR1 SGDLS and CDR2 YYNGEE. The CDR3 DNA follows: TGTGCCAGCAGCGTAGCCGGATCAGGGTCTCCTGGAAACACCATATATTTT. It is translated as CASSVAGSGSPGNTIYF. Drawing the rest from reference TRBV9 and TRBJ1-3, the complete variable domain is DSGVTQTPKHLITATGQRVTLRCSPRSGDLSVYWYQQSLDQGLQFLIQYYNGEERAKGNILERFSAQQFPDLHSELNLSSLELGDSALYFCASSVAGSGSPGNTIYFGEGSWLTVV.

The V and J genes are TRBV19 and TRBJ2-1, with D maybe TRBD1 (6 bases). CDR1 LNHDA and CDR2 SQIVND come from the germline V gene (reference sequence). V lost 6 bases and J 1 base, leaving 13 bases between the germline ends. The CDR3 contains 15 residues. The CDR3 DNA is TGTGCCAGTAGGCTAGGGGGACCTTCCTACAATGAGCAGTTCTTC. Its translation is CASRLGGPSYNEQFF.

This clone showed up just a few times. CDR3 in amino acids: CASSSPRTGRIEQPQHF. In DNA, the CDR3 is TGTGCCAGCAGCTCCCCGCGGACAGGGAGGATTGAACAGCCCCAGCATTTT. The chain has TRBV21-1 and TRBJ1-5; the table's D gene call, TRBD1, was not cross checked with the DNA. TRBV21-1 is listed as a pseudogene. The CDR3 consists of 17 residues.

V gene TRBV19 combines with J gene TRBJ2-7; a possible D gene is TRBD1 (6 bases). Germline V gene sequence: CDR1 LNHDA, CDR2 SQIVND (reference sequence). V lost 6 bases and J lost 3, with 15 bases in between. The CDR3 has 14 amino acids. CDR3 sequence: CASRPGHTNYEQYF. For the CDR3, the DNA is TGTGCCAGTAGACCGGGACACACCAACTACGAGCAGTACTTC. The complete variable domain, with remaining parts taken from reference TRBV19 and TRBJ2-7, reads DGGITQSPKYLFRKEGQNVTLSCEQNLNHDAMYWYRQDPGQGLRLIYYSQIVNDFQKGDIAEGYSVSREKKESFPLTVTSAQKNPTAFYLCASRPGHTNYEQYFGPGTRLTVT.

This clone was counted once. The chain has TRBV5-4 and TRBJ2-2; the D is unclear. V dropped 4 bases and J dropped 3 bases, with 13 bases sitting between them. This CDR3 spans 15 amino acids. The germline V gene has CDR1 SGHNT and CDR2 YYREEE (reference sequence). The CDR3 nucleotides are TGTGCCAGCAGCCCCTCGGTGGTGGACACCGGGGAGCTGTTTTTT. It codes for CASSPSVVDTGELFF. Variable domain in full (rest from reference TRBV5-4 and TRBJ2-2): ETGVTQSPTHLIKTRGQQVTLRCSSQSGHNTVSWYQQALGQGPQFIFQYYREEENGRGNFPPRFSGLQFPNYSSELNVNALELDDSALYLCASSPSVVDTGELFFGEGSRLTVL.

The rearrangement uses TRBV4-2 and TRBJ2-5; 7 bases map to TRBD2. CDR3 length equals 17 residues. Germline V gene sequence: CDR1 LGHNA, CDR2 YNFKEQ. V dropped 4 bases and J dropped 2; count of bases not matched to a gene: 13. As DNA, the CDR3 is TGTGCCAGCAGCCTCGTAGGGGAGGCGGGGGTACAAGAGACCCAGTACTTC. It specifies CASSLVGEAGVQETQYF.